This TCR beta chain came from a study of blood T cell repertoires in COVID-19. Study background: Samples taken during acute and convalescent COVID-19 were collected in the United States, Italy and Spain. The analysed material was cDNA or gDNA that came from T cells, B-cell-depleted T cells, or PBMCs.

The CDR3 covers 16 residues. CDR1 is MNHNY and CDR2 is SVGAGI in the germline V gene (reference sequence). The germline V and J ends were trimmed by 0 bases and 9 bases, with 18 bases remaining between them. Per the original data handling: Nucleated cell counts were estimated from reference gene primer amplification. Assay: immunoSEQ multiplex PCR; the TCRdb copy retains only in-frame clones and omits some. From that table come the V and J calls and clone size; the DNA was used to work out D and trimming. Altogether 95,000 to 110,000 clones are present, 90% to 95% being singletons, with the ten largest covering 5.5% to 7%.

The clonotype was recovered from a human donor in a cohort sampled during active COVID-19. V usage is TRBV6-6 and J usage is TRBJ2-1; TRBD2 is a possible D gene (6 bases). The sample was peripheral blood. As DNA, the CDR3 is TGTGCCAGCAGTTACTCGGGGCGACTAGGAGGACGTGAGCAGTTCTTC. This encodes CASSYSGRLGGREQFF.